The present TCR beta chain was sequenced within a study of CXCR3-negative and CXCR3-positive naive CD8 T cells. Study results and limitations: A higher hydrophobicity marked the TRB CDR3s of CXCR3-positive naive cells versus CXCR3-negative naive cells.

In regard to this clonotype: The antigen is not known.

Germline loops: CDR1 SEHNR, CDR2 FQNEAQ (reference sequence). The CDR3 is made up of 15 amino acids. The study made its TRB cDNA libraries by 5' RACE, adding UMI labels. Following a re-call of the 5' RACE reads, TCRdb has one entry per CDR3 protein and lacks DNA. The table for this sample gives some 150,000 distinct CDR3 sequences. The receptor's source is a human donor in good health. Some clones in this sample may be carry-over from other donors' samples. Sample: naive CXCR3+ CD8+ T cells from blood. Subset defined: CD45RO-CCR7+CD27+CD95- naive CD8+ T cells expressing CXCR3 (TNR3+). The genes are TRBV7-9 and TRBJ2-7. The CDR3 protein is CASSSTDRSSYEQYF.